These 9 T cell receptor beta chains share one sample of origin, sequenced in a study of blood T cell repertoires in COVID-19. Produced via immunoSEQ multiplex PCR; TCRdb's table is partial and in-frame only. The sample carries some 80,000 clones, roughly 90% recorded once. Sequenced: peripheral blood. These receptors were taken from a human donor in a cohort sampled during active COVID-19.

The chain combines TRBV19 with TRBJ1-5; D uncertain. The CDR3 is 14 residues long. The V end was cut by 7 bases, the J end by 4 bases, with 14 bases between. From germline, CDR1 is LNHDA and CDR2 SQIVND (reference sequence). CDR3 loop: CASIPGGFNQPQHF. The DNA for the CDR3 is TGTGCCAGTATCCCGGGAGGATTTAATCAGCCCCAGCATTTT.

The chain employs TRBV6-5 and TRBJ2-3; D may be TRBD2 (5 bases). The ends were cut back, 2 bases at V and 5 bases at J, with 17 bases in the middle. Germline loops: CDR1 MNHEY, CDR2 SVGAGI. This CDR3 region has 16 residues. CDR3 sequence (DNA): TGTGCCAGCAGTTACGGGTCGACTAATCCAGGAGATACGCAGTATTTT. It yields the protein CASSYGSTNPGDTQYF.

The chain has TRBV5-1 and TRBJ2-2; weak D call: TRBD2 (5 bases). V dropped 0 bases and J dropped 5 bases, with 14 bases sitting between them. This CDR3 is 16 amino acids long. Germline V CDR1 and CDR2: SGHRS, YFSETQ. The CDR3 loop reads CASSLDRVSGTGELFF. The CDR3 bases are TGCGCCAGCAGCTTGGACCGGGTGTCGGGGACCGGGGAGCTGTTTTTT.

This chain joins TRBV13 and TRBJ2-1, with 7 bases identical to TRBD2. Per the germline V gene, CDR1 is PRHDT and CDR2 is FYEKMQ (reference sequence). V trimming: 2 bases; J trimming: 5 bases; junction bases outside the gene matches: 3. The CDR3 spans 14 residues. The CDR3 region has the DNA TGTGCCAGCAGCTTAAGGCTAGCGGACAATGAGCAGTTCTTC. Translating gives CASSLRLADNEQFF. Filled out from reference TRBV13 and TRBJ2-1, the complete variable domain reads AAGVIQSPRHLIKEKRETATLKCYPIPRHDTVYWYQQGPGQDPQFLISFYEKMQSDKGSIPDRFSAQQFSDYHSELNMSSLELGDSALYFCASSLRLADNEQFFGPGTRLTVL.

The CDR3 here is CASSLGAGVTKNIQYF. The CDR3 region has the DNA TGTGCCAGCAGCTTAGGGGCAGGGGTCACCAAAAACATTCAGTACTTC. The genes are TRBV7-2 and TRBJ2-4; D is possibly TRBD1 (6 bases). V was cut by 1 base and J by 2 bases, with 12 bases left in between. The CDR3 loop spans 16 amino acids. CDR1 and CDR2 from the germline V gene are SGHTA and FQGNSA. Combining the CDR3 with reference TRBV7-2 and TRBJ2-4 gives the whole variable domain GAGVSQSPSNKVTEKGKDVELRCDPISGHTALYWYRQSLGQGLEFLIYFQGNSAPDKSGLPSDRFSAERTGGSVSTLTIQRTQQEDSAVYLCASSLGAGVTKNIQYFGAGTRLSVL.

This CDR3 is CASSSDRDSPLHF. The CDR3 DNA sequence: TGTGCCAGCAGTTCAGACAGGGATTCACCCCTCCACTTT. This chain uses TRBV28 with TRBJ1-6; 7 bases are a match to TRBD1. The CDR3 has 13 amino acids. After removal of 4 bases from V and 8 bases from J, the junction contained 2 bases not matched to a gene. CDR1 is MDHEN and CDR2 is SYDVKM in the germline V gene. Filled out from reference TRBV28 and TRBJ1-6, the complete variable domain reads DVKVTQSSRYLVKRTGEKVFLECVQDMDHENMFWYRQDPGLGLRLIYFSYDVKMKEKGDIPEGYSVSREKKERFSLILESASTNQTSMYLCASSSDRDSPLHFGNGTRLTVT.

The genes are TRBV6-2 or TRBV6-3 and TRBJ2-1, with 15 bases matching TRBD2. CDR1 and CDR2 (germline): MNHEY, SVGEGT. This CDR3 comprises 21 residues. J gave up 5 bases and V 6 bases, and 20 bases lay outside the gene matches. The CDR3 bases are TGTGCCAGCAGGCCTGGGCCCGGACTAGCGGGGGGGGACGATTGGGACAATGAGCAGTTCTTC. It encodes CASRPGPGLAGGDDWDNEQFF.

This rearrangement joins TRBV18 to TRBJ2-5; TRBD1 matches at 7 bases. This CDR3 contains 15 residues. Germline CDR1 and CDR2: KGHSH and LQKENI. J gave up 0 bases and V 4 bases, and 5 bases lay outside the gene matches. The CDR3 spells CASSHGTVYQETQYF. The CDR3 region has the DNA TGTGCCAGCTCACATGGGACAGTGTACCAAGAGACCCAGTACTTC.

The chain couples TRBV13 to TRBJ2-2, with a weak D call TRBD2 (6 bases). The CDR3 sequence is 15 residues long. The ends were cut back, 1 base at V and 6 bases at J, with 12 bases in the middle. CDR1 PRHDT and CDR2 FYEKMQ come from the germline V gene (reference sequence). The CDR3 here is CASSLALASAGELFF. Written as DNA, the CDR3 is TGTGCCAGCAGCTTAGCACTAGCTTCCGCCGGGGAGCTGTTTTTT.